The 18 T cell receptor beta chains listed next were all sequenced from one sample in a study of T cell repertoires in cytomegalovirus infection. Using its own MiXCR run on the reads, TCRdb lists one record per CDR3 protein. The data contain under 850,000 distinct CDR3 sequences, 33% of them singletons. No antigens are known for them. The specimen was cultured PBMCs, collected from culture after CMV antigen stimulation. The receptors here all came from a human donor in good health (CMV status not recorded). Some clones in this sample may be carry-over from other donors' samples.

This clonotype occurred a few times. The J gene is TRBJ1-1, the V gene TRBV5-4; TRBD1 agrees at 10 bases. The CDR3 is made up of 15 amino acids. V shed 4 bases and J 5 bases; nucleotides not matched to a gene: 8. CDR1 is SGHNT, CDR2 YYREEE, per germline (reference sequence). For the CDR3, the DNA is TGTGCCAGCAGCCGGGACAGGGGATTTAGAACTGAAGCTTTCTTT. Protein sequence: CASSRDRGFRTEAFF. Variable domain in full (rest from reference TRBV5-4 and TRBJ1-1): ETGVTQSPTHLIKTRGQQVTLRCSSQSGHNTVSWYQQALGQGPQFIFQYYREEENGRGNFPPRFSGLQFPNYSSELNVNALELDDSALYLCASSRDRGFRTEAFFGQGTRLTVV.

This clonotype was recorded a few times. CDR3 loop: CASSDRTGGMDEQYF. CDR3 coding DNA: TGTGCCAGCAGTGATCGGACGGGAGGGATGGACGAGCAGTACTTC. The chain joins TRBV12-3 or TRBV12-4 to TRBJ2-7; 8 bases fit TRBD2. The trim removed 5 bases at V and 5 bases at J, leaving 11 bases unmatched. The CDR3 covers 15 residues.

This clonotype came up a few times. The gene calls are TRBV20-1 and TRBJ2-1; D is ambiguous. Trimming took 6 bases from V and 2 from J, leaving 11 bases between them. The CDR3 sequence is 13 residues long. Looked up from germline, CDR1 is DFQATT and CDR2 is SNEGSKA (reference sequence). The CDR3 DNA reads TGCAGTGCCCCTGCGAACCCCTACAATGAGCAGTTCTTC. Translating it yields CSAPANPYNEQFF.

A few counts support this clonotype. The chain uses TRBV20-1 and TRBJ1-5; D call uncertain. The CDR3 spans 13 residues. Germline V gives CDR1 DFQATT, CDR2 SNEGSKA (reference sequence). V was cut by 1 base and J by 5 bases, with 9 bases left in between. CDR3 in DNA: TGCAGTGCTAGAGCGGACCGAGATCAGCCCCAGCATTTT. This codes for CSARADRDQPQHF.

This clonotype has more than one count but fewer than ten. J is TRBJ1-6 and V is TRBV11-2; D uncertain. V was trimmed by 2 bases and J by 7 bases, leaving 6 bases between them. Per the germline V gene, CDR1 is SGHAT and CDR2 is FQNNGV. The CDR3 has 13 residues. This CDR3 reads CASSLMGNSPLHF. In DNA, the CDR3 is TGTGCCAGCAGCTTAATGGGAAATTCACCCCTCCACTTT. Based on the CDR3 plus reference TRBV11-2 and TRBJ1-6, the full variable domain is EAGVAQSPRYKIIEKRQSVAFWCNPISGHATLYWYQQILGQGPKLLIQFQNNGVVDDSQLPKDRFSAERLKGVDSTLKIQPAKLEDSAVYLCASSLMGNSPLHFGNGTRLTVT.

The chain combines TRBV4-1 with TRBJ2-7; a weak D match, TRBD2 (6 bases). The V and J ends lost 3 bases and 3 bases respectively, with 15 bases between them. The CDR3 totals 15 residues. Germline CDR1 is MGHRA and CDR2 is YSYEKL. The CDR3 reads CASSQYGTGFYEQYF. As DNA, the CDR3 is TGCGCCAGCAGCCAGTACGGGACTGGATTCTACGAGCAGTACTTC.

This clonotype came up a few times. V usage is TRBV4-3 and J usage is TRBJ2-7, with 9 bases identical to TRBD2. Germline assignment: CDR1 LGHNA and CDR2 YSLEER. The V and J ends lost 0 bases and 1 base, in that order; junction bases with no gene match: 10. The CDR3 covers 18 residues. The CDR3 is CASSQDRIAGELSYEQYF. The CDR3 coding sequence is TGCGCCAGCAGCCAAGATCGGATAGCGGGGGAACTTTCCTACGAGCAGTACTTC.

The gene calls are TRBV18 and TRBJ2-5; D is unresolved. The V gene's germline CDR1 is KGHSH and CDR2 LQKENI. V lost 3 bases, J lost 5 bases, and 10 bases lay in between. The CDR3 covers 13 residues. The CDR3 sequence: CASSPEIQETQYF. DNA for the CDR3: TGTGCCAGCTCACCGGAAATTCAGGAGACCCAGTACTTC. Based on the CDR3 plus reference TRBV18 and TRBJ2-5, the full variable domain is NAGVMQNPRHLVRRRGQEARLRCSPMKGHSHVYWYRQLPEEGLKFMVYLQKENIIDESGMPKERFSAEFPKEGPSILRIQQVVRGDSAAYFCASSPEIQETQYFGPGTRLLVL.

The rearrangement uses TRBV20-1 and TRBJ1-5, with unresolved D. This CDR3 contains 14 residues. Trimming took 5 bases from V and 7 from J, leaving 18 bases between them. CDR1 and CDR2 (germline): DFQATT, SNEGSKA (reference sequence). CDR3 amino acids: CSAVIGRVNQPQHF. As DNA, the CDR3 is TGCAGTGCTGTGATAGGGCGAGTTAACCAGCCCCAGCATTTT.

The gene calls are TRBV11-2 and TRBJ1-1, with D possibly being TRBD1 (5 bases). The germline CDR1 and CDR2 sequences are SGHAT and FQNNGV. The length of the CDR3 is 15 residues. V lost 5 bases, J lost 4 bases, and 17 bases lay in between. CDR3 sequence: CASSRRGTSGTEAFF. CDR3 bases: TGTGCCAGCAGCCGACGGGGGACTAGTGGCACTGAAGCTTTCTTT.

The chain is built from TRBV12-3 or TRBV12-4 and TRBJ1-2; 8 positions agree with TRBD1. The CDR3 spans 15 residues. V lost 6 bases, J lost 8 bases, and 14 bases stayed unmatched. In nucleotides, the CDR3 is TGTGCCAGCAGCTCTTCCTTGGACAGGGCTGGGGGCTACACCTTC. Translating gives CASSSSLDRAGGYTF.

The chain has TRBV2 and TRBJ1-6; D unresolved. The germline gives CDR1 SNHLY, CDR2 FYNNEI. V lost 4 bases and J lost 7, with 5 bases in between. The CDR3 is made up of 12 amino acids. The CDR3 region has the DNA TGTGCCAGCAGTGCCCTAAATTCACCCCTCCACTTT. As protein: CASSALNSPLHF.

This clonotype has more than one count but fewer than ten. The chain joins TRBV11-2 to TRBJ2-7; D not certain. The V end was cut by 3 bases, the J end by 6 bases, with 6 bases between. This CDR3 region has 11 residues. The germline V gene encodes CDR1 SGHAT and CDR2 FQNNGV. The CDR3 loop is CASSFYTEQYF. DNA of the CDR3: TGTGCCAGCAGCTTCTATACCGAGCAGTACTTC. Looking up the rest from reference TRBV11-2 and TRBJ2-7 gives the full variable domain: EAGVAQSPRYKIIEKRQSVAFWCNPISGHATLYWYQQILGQGPKLLIQFQNNGVVDDSQLPKDRFSAERLKGVDSTLKIQPAKLEDSAVYLCASSFYTEQYFGPGTRLTVT.

This clonotype was observed many times. V is TRBV7-8 and J is TRBJ1-1; D is unclear. Germline assignment: CDR1 SGHVS and CDR2 FQNEAQ. This CDR3 has 13 amino acids. V shed 5 bases and J shed 5 bases, with 12 bases lying between them. The DNA for the CDR3 is TGTGCCAGCAGCATTTATTTGGAAACTGAAGCTTTCTTT. Translated: CASSIYLETEAFF.

The chain recombines TRBV12-3 or TRBV12-4 with TRBJ2-5; D may correspond to TRBD1 or TRBD2 (5 bases each). This CDR3 has 13 amino acids. Trimming shortened V by 6 bases and J by 5 bases, and 13 bases separated the two germline ends. The CDR3: CASSPLGTETQYF. The CDR3, as DNA: TGTGCCAGCAGCCCGCTAGGGACGGAGACCCAGTACTTC.

This clonotype was counted between two and nine times. The chain recombines TRBV11-2 with TRBJ2-4, with TRBD1 matching over 11 bases. V trimming: 0 bases; J trimming: 8 bases; junction bases outside the gene matches: 6. Germline V gene data show CDR1 as SGHAT and CDR2 as FQNNGV. The CDR3 runs 16 residues. CDR3 in DNA: TGTGCCAGCAGCTTAGATCGGACAGGGGGCATGGACATTCAGTACTTC. This encodes CASSLDRTGGMDIQYF.

This clonotype has just a few counts. This sequence joins TRBV29-1 and TRBJ1-1; possibly TRBD1 for D (6 bases). With 4 bases removed from V and 4 bases from J, the gap between germline ends came to 13 bases. The germline CDR1 and CDR2 sequences are SQVTM and ANQGSEA. This CDR3 is 13 amino acids long. The CDR3 DNA sequence: TGCAGCGTTGGTGGGGGCCTGGGCACTGAAGCTTTCTTT. It specifies CSVGGGLGTEAFF.

This clonotype has a handful of counts. The chain is built from TRBV7-6 and TRBJ1-2, with 8 bases that match TRBD1. CDR3 size: 16 residues. After removal of 2 bases from V and 1 base from J, the junction contained 6 bases not matched to a gene. CDR1 is SGHVS and CDR2 is FNYEAQ in the germline V gene. Here the CDR3 DNA reads TGTGCCAGCAGCTTACGCGACAGGGGAAATAACTATGGCTACACCTTC. The encoded protein is CASSLRDRGNNYGYTF.